Shown below are 19 T cell receptor beta chains from a single sample sequenced in a study of OX40 agonist ivuxolimab in advanced cancers. TCRdb keeps only in-frame clones here, not all; method: immunoSEQ multiplex PCR. The sample lists some 40,000 clones; roughly nine tenths were seen once. The sequencing used CD4+ or CD8+ T cells sorted from blood, collected in a trial of the OX40 agonist ivuxolimab. These TCRs come from an adult with an advanced solid tumor such as melanoma, head and neck, liver or kidney cancer.

The chain uses TRBV9 and TRBJ1-5; 12 bases fit TRBD1. Germline V gene sequence: CDR1 SGDLS, CDR2 YYNGEE. J was trimmed by 9 bases and V by 4 bases; bases with no gene match: 8. The CDR3 consists of 15 residues. The CDR3 DNA follows: TGTGCCAGCAGCCCCCCGGGACAGGGGGCAGGGCCCCAGCATTTT. Protein sequence: CASSPPGQGAGPQHF.

The V gene is TRBV30, the J gene TRBJ2-5, with a weak D call TRBD1 (6 bases). CDR1 and CDR2 from the germline V gene are GTSNPN and SVGIG (reference sequence). Trimming took off 5 bases at V and 5 bases at J, with 18 bases between the two ends. The CDR3 sequence is 14 residues long. The CDR3, as DNA: TGTGCCTGGGCCGGAACAGGGAATTTGGAGACCCAGTACTTC. This translates into CAWAGTGNLETQYF.

This rearrangement joins TRBV7-8 to TRBJ1-2, with 10 bases that match TRBD1. The germline V gene encodes CDR1 SGHVS and CDR2 FQNEAQ. The CDR3 spans 14 residues. The ends lost 6 bases at V and 8 bases at J; junction bases unmatched: 9. The CDR3 coding sequence is TGTGCCAGCAGTTTACCCGGGACAGGGGAAGGCTACACCTTC. Translation gives CASSLPGTGEGYTF.

This clone has just one count. The rearrangement joins TRBV5-6 to TRBJ2-7; 7 nucleotides agree with TRBD2. Looked up from germline, CDR1 is SGHDT and CDR2 is YYEEEE. CDR3 size: 15 residues. Trimming took 0 bases from V and 3 from J; bases not matched to a gene: 6. CDR3 amino acids: CASSLALRTSYEQYF. The CDR3 DNA follows: TGTGCCAGCAGCTTGGCCTTACGGACTAGCTACGAGCAGTACTTC.

This rearrangement joins TRBV4-1 to TRBJ1-6, with 10 positions matching TRBD1. The length of the CDR3 is 16 residues. CDR1 is MGHRA, CDR2 YSYEKL, per germline. V lost 4 bases and J lost 6; bases outside the gene matches: 6. The CDR3: CASSRWDRGGNSPLHF. The CDR3, as DNA: TGCGCCAGCAGCCGGTGGGACAGGGGTGGTAATTCACCCCTCCACTTT.

The V and J genes are TRBV2 and TRBJ2-7; the match to TRBD1 covers 7 bases. The germline V gene encodes CDR1 SNHLY and CDR2 FYNNEI. The V segment lost 11 bases and the J segment 2 bases; nucleotides outside the gene matches: 9. This CDR3 has 13 residues. CDR3 sequence: CAQGVGGAYEQYF. CDR3 nucleotides: TGTGCCCAGGGGGTTGGAGGAGCCTACGAGCAGTACTTC.

V is TRBV6-5 and J is TRBJ2-7; D tentatively fits TRBD1 or TRBD2 (5 bases each). V gave up 0 bases and J gave up 9 bases, with 9 bases separating them. This CDR3 region has 12 residues. The V gene's germline CDR1 is MNHEY and CDR2 SVGAGI. This chain's CDR3 is CASSYSGDRQYF. The CDR3 nucleotides read TGTGCCAGCAGTTACTCGGGAGACAGGCAGTACTTC.

V usage is TRBV6-1 and J usage is TRBJ2-7; TRBD1 matches at 7 bases. Looked up from germline, CDR1 is MNHNS and CDR2 is SASEGT. V lost 6 bases to trimming and J lost 5 bases; unmatched junction nucleotides: 7. The CDR3 spans 13 residues. CDR3 sequence reads: CASRMTGIHEQYF. The CDR3 bases are TGTGCCAGCAGGATGACAGGGATCCACGAGCAGTACTTC.

The rearrangement links TRBV29-1 to TRBJ1-1; D uncertain. V lost 3 bases to trimming and J lost 4 bases, with 6 bases between them. CDR1 and CDR2 from the germline V gene are SQVTM and ANQGSEA. This CDR3 has 11 residues. The CDR3 loop reads CSVEWGTEAFF. In DNA, the CDR3 is TGCAGCGTTGAGTGGGGCACTGAAGCTTTCTTT.

The genes are TRBV4-3 and TRBJ2-7; TRBD1 aligns across 8 bases. The CDR3 loop spans 16 amino acids. Germline V gives CDR1 LGHNA, CDR2 YSLEER. V dropped 1 base and J dropped 4; count of bases not matched to a gene: 9. The CDR3 protein is CASSQGMVDRVYEQYF. DNA for the CDR3: TGCGCCAGCAGCCAAGGGATGGTGGACAGGGTATACGAGCAGTACTTC.

The V call is TRBV5-6, the J call TRBJ2-2, with TRBD2 identical over 12 bases. V shed 0 bases and J 7 bases; nucleotides not matched to a gene: 7. The CDR3 spans 17 residues. Germline V gene data show CDR1 as SGHDT and CDR2 as YYEEEE. The DNA of the CDR3 is TGTGCCAGCAGCTTGGCCCCTAGCGGGGGGGCTAACGGGGAGCTGTTTTTT. Translation gives CASSLAPSGGANGELFF.

V and J are TRBV18 and TRBJ2-1, with 8 bases that match TRBD2. The CDR3 is made up of 17 amino acids. The germline V gene encodes CDR1 KGHSH and CDR2 LQKENI. The junction had 9 bases not matched to a gene; V was cut back by 2 bases and J by 3 bases. CDR3: CASSPWTTGGDYNEQFF. The DNA of the CDR3 is TGTGCCAGCTCACCATGGACGACCGGGGGGGACTACAATGAGCAGTTCTTC.

This chain connects TRBV7-9 to TRBJ2-7; 9 bases match TRBD1. After removal of 3 bases from V and 10 bases from J, the junction contained 7 bases not matched to a gene. The CDR3 is made up of 13 amino acids. CDR1 and CDR2 from the germline V gene are SEHNR and FQNEAQ (reference sequence). CDR3 nucleotide sequence: TGTGCCAGCAGCTTGGGACAGGGCGCCGGCCAGTACTTC. Residues: CASSLGQGAGQYF.

The rearrangement joins TRBV7-2 to TRBJ2-5; TRBD2 agrees at 8 bases. Germline trimming cut 1 base from V and 0 bases from J; bases unmatched to any gene: 4. Per germline, CDR1 SGHTA and CDR2 FQGNSA. This CDR3 has 16 residues. The CDR3 is CASSLGGGTNQETQYF. Written as DNA, the CDR3 is TGTGCCAGCAGCTTAGGCGGGGGGACTAACCAAGAGACCCAGTACTTC.

The chain couples TRBV7-8 to TRBJ2-1; D is ambiguous. V gave up 1 base and J gave up 2 bases, with 9 bases separating them. The CDR3 contains 15 residues. Germline V gene data show CDR1 as SGHVS and CDR2 as FQNEAQ. CDR3 amino acids: CASSLVRTAYNEQFF. CDR3 DNA: TGTGCCAGCAGCTTAGTTAGAACGGCCTACAATGAGCAGTTCTTC.

CDR3 sequence: CASSLSRTGEQFF. The CDR3 region has the DNA TGTGCCAGCAGTTTATCGCGTACAGGTGAGCAGTTCTTC. This rearrangement joins TRBV27 to TRBJ2-1; weak D call: TRBD1 (5 bases). Per the germline V gene, CDR1 is MNHEY and CDR2 is SMNVEV (reference sequence). Trimming took 0 bases from V and 9 from J, leaving 9 bases between them. This CDR3 comprises 13 residues.

The chain has TRBV5-4 and TRBJ2-1; D may match TRBD1 or TRBD2 (6 bases each). Per the germline V gene, CDR1 is SGHNT and CDR2 is YYREEE (reference sequence). The CDR3 extends over 16 amino acids. V shed 4 bases and J shed 0 bases, with 14 bases lying between them. The CDR3 spells CASSAGGGDSYNEQFF. The CDR3 coding sequence is TGTGCCAGCAGCGCTGGGGGCGGGGACTCCTACAATGAGCAGTTCTTC. Full variable domain (missing parts from reference TRBV5-4 and TRBJ2-1): ETGVTQSPTHLIKTRGQQVTLRCSSQSGHNTVSWYQQALGQGPQFIFQYYREEENGRGNFPPRFSGLQFPNYSSELNVNALELDDSALYLCASSAGGGDSYNEQFFGPGTRLTVL.

The CDR3 nucleotides read TGTGCCAGCAGCGTTTCAAGGGGGCTGGCTGAAGCTTTCTTT. This encodes CASSVSRGLAEAFF. This chain links TRBV9 with TRBJ1-1, with TRBD1 matching 7 bases. There are 14 residues in the CDR3. Germline CDR1 and CDR2: SGDLS and YYNGEE. V was pared by 2 bases and J by 6 bases, with 7 bases of the junction left unmatched.

The chain combines TRBV9 with TRBJ1-2; TRBD1 matches 9 bases. The CDR3 has 14 amino acids. Germline V gives CDR1 SGDLS, CDR2 YYNGEE. The junction had 3 bases not matched to a gene; V was cut back by 3 bases and J by 3 bases. In DNA form, the CDR3 reads TGTGCCAGCAGCGATACAGGGGGCGACTATGGCTACACCTTC. Translated, it gives CASSDTGGDYGYTF.